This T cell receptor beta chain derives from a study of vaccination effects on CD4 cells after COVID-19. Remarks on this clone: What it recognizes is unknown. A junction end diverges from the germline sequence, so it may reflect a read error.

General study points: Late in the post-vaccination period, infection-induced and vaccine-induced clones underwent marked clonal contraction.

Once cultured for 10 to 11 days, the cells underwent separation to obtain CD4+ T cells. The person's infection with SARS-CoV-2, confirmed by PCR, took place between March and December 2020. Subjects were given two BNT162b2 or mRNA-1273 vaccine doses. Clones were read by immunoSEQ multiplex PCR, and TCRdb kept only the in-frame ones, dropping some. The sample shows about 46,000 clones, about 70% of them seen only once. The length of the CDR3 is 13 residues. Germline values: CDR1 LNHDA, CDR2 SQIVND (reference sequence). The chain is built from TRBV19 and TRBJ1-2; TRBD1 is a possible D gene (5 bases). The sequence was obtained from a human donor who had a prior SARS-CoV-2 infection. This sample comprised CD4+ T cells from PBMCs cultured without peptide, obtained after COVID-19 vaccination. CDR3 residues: CASRIDRLYGYTF. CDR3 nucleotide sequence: TGTGCCAGTAGGATAGACAGACTCTATGGCTACACCTTC. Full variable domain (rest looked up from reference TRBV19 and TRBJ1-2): DGGITQSPKYLFRKEGQNVTLSCEQNLNHDAMYWYRQDPGQGLRLIYYSQIVNDFQKGDIAEGYSVSREKKESFPLTVTSAQKNPTAFYLCASRIDRLYGYTFGSGTRLTVV.